The following is a T cell receptor (beta chain) sequence with its context. Its matching antigen is unknown. The source of the sample is a study of shared clonotypes between healthy human individuals. Genomic DNA (from each subset) was split evenly across several immunoSEQ plates. Repertoires were generated with immunoSEQ multiplex PCR, while TCRdb's copy carries only in-frame clones and drops some. The sample contains roughly 300,000 clones, roughly 84% of which appear only once. Study results and caveats: Naive subsets tended to show greater estimated richness than memory subsets.

To make CD8 memory, CD45RO+ cells were put together with CCR7-negative CD45RA+ TemRA cells. The TCR comes from a man between 18 and 29 years old in good health. The specimen was memory CD8+ T cells sorted from blood. Subset meaning: CD45RO+ cells pooled with CCR7-negative TemRA cells.

CDR3 in amino acids: CASSIRFPSYEQYF. The DNA of the CDR3 is TGTGCCAGCAGTATAAGGTTCCCTTCCTACGAGCAGTACTTC. The chain couples TRBV2 to TRBJ2-7; D uncertain. Trimming removed 5 bases from V and 1 base from J, with 12 bases in between. Germline loops: CDR1 SNHLY, CDR2 FYNNEI. This CDR3 contains 14 residues.